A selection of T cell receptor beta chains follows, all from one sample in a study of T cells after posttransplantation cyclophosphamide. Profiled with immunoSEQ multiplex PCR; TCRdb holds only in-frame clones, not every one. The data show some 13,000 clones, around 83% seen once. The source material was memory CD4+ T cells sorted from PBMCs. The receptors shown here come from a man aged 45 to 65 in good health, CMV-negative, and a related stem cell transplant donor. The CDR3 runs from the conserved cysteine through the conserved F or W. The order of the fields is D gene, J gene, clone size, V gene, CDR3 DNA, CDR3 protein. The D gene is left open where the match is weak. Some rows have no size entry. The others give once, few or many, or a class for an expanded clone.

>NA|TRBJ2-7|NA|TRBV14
TGTGCCAGCAGCCAAGATCGCTACGAGCAGTACTTC
CASSQDRYEQYF
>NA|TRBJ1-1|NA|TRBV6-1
TGTGCCAGCAGTGAAGCAACAGTTTTGGCTTTCTTT
CASSEATVLAFF
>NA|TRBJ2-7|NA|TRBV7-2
TGTGCCAGCAGCTTAAGTGTCAGGGGTTCCTACGAGCAGTACTTC
CASSLSVRGSYEQYF
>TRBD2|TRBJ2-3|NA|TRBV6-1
TGTGCCAGCCTAGCAGCGGGATCCCTTACGCAGTATTTT
CASLAAGSLTQYF
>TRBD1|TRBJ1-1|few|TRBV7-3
TGTGCCAGCAGCTTACAGGGGGAAGGGAACACTGAAGCTTTCTTT
CASSLQGEGNTEAFF
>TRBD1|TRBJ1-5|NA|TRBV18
TGTGCCAGCTCACCCGGACAGGGGGCACGGACGGGGCCCCAGCATTTT
CASSPGQGARTGPQHF
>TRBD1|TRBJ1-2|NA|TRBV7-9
TGTGCCAGCAGCCTGGGACAGCCTGGAACAGAGTATGGCTACACCTTC
CASSLGQPGTEYGYTF
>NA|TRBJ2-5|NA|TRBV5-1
TGCGCCAGCAGCTTGGTCCCGGGTTGGGAGACCCAGTACTTC
CASSLVPGWETQYF
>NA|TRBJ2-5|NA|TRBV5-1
TGCGCCAGCAGCCATTCCCCTAGTGAAGAGACCCAGTACTTC
CASSHSPSEETQYF
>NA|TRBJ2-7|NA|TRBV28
TGTGCCAGCAGCTTTAACCGGAGGGCCGAGCAGTACTTC
CASSFNRRAEQYF
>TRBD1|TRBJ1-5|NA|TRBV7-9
TGTGCCAGCAGCTTCGGGACAGGGGCGGGCAATCAGCCCCAGCATTTT
CASSFGTGAGNQPQHF
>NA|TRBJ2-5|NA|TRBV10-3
TGTGCCATCAGTGATCCAGGGAACCAAGAGACCCAGTACTTC
CAISDPGNQETQYF
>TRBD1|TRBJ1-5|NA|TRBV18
TGTGCCAGCAGAGGGACAGGGATGAATCAGCCCCAGCATTTT
CASRGTGMNQPQHF
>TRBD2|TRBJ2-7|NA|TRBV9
TGTGCCAGCACGAGAGGGGCGGGAGAAACCTACGAGCAGTACTTC
CASTRGAGETYEQYF
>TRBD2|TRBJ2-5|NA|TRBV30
TGTGCCTGGAGTCACGGGACTAGCGGGAGGGGAGAGACCCAGTACTTC
CAWSHGTSGRGETQYF
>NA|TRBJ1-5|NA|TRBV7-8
TGTGCCAGCAGCCCGCGGACAGTGATTGATAGCAATCAGCCCCAGCATTTT
CASSPRTVIDSNQPQHF
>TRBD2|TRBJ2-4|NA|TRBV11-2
TGTGCCAGCAGCCCCACTAGCGGGGGGTGGGAAAACATTCAGTACTTC
CASSPTSGGWENIQYF
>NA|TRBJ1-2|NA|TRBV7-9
TGTGCCAGCAGCTTAAAAGAGTCCGGGAGCTACACCTTC
CASSLKESGSYTF
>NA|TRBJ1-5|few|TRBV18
TGTGCCAGCTCACCCCCAGGGGCACGCAATCAGCCCCAGCATTTT
CASSPPGARNQPQHF
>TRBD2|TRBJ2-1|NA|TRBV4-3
TGCGCCAGCAGCCAAGATCGGAGTTGGCGGGGGGCCAATGAGCAGTTCTTC
CASSQDRSWRGANEQFF
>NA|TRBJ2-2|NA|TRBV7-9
TGTGCCAGCAGCTTAGGATCGGGGTCCGGGGAGCTGTTTTTT
CASSLGSGSGELFF
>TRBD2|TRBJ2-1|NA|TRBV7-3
TGTGCCAGCAGCCTCTATAGCGGGAGCTCCTACAATGAGCAGTTCTTC
CASSLYSGSSYNEQFF
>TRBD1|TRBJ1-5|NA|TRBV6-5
TGTGCCAGCAGTTACGGACAGGGGGCCGGTCAGCCCCAGCATTTT
CASSYGQGAGQPQHF
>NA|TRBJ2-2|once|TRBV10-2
TGCGCCAGCACCGGAGGGAGTAGCGGAGTCACCGGGGAGCTGTTTTTT
CASTGGSSGVTGELFF
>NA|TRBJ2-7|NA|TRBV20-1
TGCAGTGCTAGAGGTCTCTACGAGCAGTACTTC
CSARGLYEQYF
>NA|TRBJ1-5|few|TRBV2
TGTGCCAGCAGGCTCTACAGAGACAATCAGCCCCAGCATTTT
CASRLYRDNQPQHF
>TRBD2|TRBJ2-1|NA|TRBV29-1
TGCAGCGTTGTCGGGAGTGATAGCGGGAGTAGTTATGAGCAGTTCTTC
CSVVGSDSGSSYEQFF
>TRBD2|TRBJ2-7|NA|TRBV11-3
TGTGCCAGCAGCCAGGAGATAGCGGGGGGGGGAAGGATCTCCTACGAGCAGTACTTC
CASSQEIAGGGRISYEQYF
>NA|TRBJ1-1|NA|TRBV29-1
TGCAGCGCAGGAACCAGGATGAACACTGAAGCTTTCTTT
CSAGTRMNTEAFF
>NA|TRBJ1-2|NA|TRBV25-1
TGTCTGTGGGGCAGGGACACTAACTATGGCTACACCTTC
CLWGRDTNYGYTF
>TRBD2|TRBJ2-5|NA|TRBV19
TGTGCCACCCGAGCGGGGGTATTCGTGGAGACCCAGTACTTC
CATRAGVFVETQYF
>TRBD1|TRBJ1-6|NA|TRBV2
TGTGCCAGCATGGGACAGGCGGGAAATTCCCCCCTCCACTTT
CASMGQAGNSPLHF
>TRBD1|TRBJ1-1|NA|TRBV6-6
TGTGCCAGCAGTTTCCAACAGGGGGGGGCTTTCTTT
CASSFQQGGAFF
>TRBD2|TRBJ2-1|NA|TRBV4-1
TGCGCCAGCAGCCAAGGATCCCTAGCGGCCTCCTACAATGAGCAGTTCTTC
CASSQGSLAASYNEQFF
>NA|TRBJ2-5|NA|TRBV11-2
TGTGCCAGCAGCCCCGGGACATCACGAGAGACCCAGTACTTC
CASSPGTSRETQYF
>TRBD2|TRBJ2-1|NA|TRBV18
TGTGCCAGCTCACCGGGACTAGAAAGTGAGCAGTTCTTC
CASSPGLESEQFF
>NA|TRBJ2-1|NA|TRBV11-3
TGTGCCAGCAGCGAAAACCGGGATGAGCAGTTCTTC
CASSENRDEQFF
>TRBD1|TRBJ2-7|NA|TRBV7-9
TGTGCCAGCAGCCCGGACAGGGGCGAGCAGTACTTC
CASSPDRGEQYF
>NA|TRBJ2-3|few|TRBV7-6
TGTGCCAGCAGCTTATCCGGGGGGACAGGTGCCACAGATACGCAGTATTTT
CASSLSGGTGATDTQYF
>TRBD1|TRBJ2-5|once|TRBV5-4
TGTGCCAGCAGCTTACAGGGGGCGGTGGAGACCCAGTACTTC
CASSLQGAVETQYF
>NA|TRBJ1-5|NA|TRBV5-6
TGTGCCAGCAGCTTCCCTTCAGGGCCCCAGCATTTT
CASSFPSGPQHF